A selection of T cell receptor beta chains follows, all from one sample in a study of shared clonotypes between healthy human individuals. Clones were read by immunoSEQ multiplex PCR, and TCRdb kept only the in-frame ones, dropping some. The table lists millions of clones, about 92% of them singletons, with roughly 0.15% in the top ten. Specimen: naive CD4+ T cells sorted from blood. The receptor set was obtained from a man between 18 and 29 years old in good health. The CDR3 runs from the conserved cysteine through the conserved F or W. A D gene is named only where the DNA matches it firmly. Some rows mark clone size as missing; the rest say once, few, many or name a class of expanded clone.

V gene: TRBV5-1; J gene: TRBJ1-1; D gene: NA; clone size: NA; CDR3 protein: CASSIQAGTSTKAFF; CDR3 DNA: TGCGCCAGCAGCATACAAGCCGGGACCAGCACTAAAGCTTTCTTT
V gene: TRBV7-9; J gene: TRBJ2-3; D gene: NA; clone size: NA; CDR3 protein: CASGTDTQYF; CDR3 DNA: TGTGCCAGCGGCACAGATACGCAGTATTTT
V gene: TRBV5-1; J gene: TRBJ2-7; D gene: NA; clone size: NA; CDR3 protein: CASRWTALRSYEQYF; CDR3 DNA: TGCGCCAGCAGGTGGACAGCGCTGCGTTCCTACGAGCAGTACTTC
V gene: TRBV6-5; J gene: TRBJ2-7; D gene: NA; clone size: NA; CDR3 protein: CASSRGSTLPYEQYF; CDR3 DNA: TGTGCCAGCAGTAGGGGTAGCACCCTTCCCTACGAGCAGTACTTC
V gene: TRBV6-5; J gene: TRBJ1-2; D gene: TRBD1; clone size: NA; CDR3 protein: CASSTRQGAGGYTF; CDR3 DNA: TGTGCCAGCAGTACACGACAGGGGGCCGGGGGCTACACCTTC
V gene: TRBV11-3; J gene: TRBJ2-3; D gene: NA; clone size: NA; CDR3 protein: CASSLGGGGADTQYF; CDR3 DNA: TGTGCCAGCAGCTTAGGAGGGGGGGGCGCAGATACGCAGTATTTT
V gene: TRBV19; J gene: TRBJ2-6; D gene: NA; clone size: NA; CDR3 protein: CASRLGVAGANVLTF; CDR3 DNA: TGTGCCAGTCGATTAGGGGTAGCTGGGGCCAACGTCCTGACTTTC
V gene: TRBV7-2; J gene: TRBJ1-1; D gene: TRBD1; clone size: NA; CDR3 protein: CASSLFPGQGGTEAFF; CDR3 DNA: TGTGCCAGCAGCTTGTTTCCGGGACAGGGGGGCACTGAAGCTTTCTTT
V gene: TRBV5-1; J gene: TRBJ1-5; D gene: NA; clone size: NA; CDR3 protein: CASSLDRIYSNQPQHF; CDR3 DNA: TGCGCCAGCAGCTTAGACAGAATTTATAGCAATCAGCCCCAGCATTTT
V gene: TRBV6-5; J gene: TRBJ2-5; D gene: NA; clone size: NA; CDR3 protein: CASSWRQAQETQYF; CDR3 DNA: TGTGCCAGCAGTTGGAGACAGGCCCAAGAGACCCAGTACTTC
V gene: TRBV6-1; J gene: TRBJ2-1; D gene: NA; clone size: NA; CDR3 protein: CASSEEGGTPTYNEQFF; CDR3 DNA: TGTGCCAGCAGTGAAGAAGGGGGGACTCCTACCTACAATGAGCAGTTCTTC
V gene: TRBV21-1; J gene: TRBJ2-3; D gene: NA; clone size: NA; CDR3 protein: CASSKDGEGAYADTQYF; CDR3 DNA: TGTGCCAGCAGCAAAGATGGGGAGGGGGCCTATGCAGATACGCAGTATTTT
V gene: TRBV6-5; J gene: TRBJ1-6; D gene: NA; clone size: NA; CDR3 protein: CASSYGSRTGSPLHF; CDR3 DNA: TGTGCCAGCAGTTATGGCAGCCGCACTGGTTCACCCCTCCACTTT
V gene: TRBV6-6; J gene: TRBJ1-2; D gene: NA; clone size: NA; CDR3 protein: CASRSDGANYGYTF; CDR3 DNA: TGTGCCAGCAGGAGCGATGGGGCTAACTATGGCTACACCTTC
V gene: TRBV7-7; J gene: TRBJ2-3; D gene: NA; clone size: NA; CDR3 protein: CASSLGLGPSTDTQYF; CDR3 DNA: TGTGCTAGCAGCTTAGGATTGGGACCCAGCACAGATACGCAGTATTTT
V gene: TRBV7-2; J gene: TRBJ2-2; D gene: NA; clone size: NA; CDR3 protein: CASSARGNTGELFF; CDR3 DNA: TGTGCCAGCAGCGCCAGGGGGAACACCGGGGAGCTGTTTTTT
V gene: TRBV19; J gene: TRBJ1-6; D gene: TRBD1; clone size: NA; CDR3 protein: CASSLTGANSPLHF; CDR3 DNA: TGTGCCAGTAGCTTGACAGGGGCGAATTCACCCCTCCACTTT
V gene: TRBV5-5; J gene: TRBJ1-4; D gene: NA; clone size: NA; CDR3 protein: CASSLVSATNEKLFF; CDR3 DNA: TGTGCCAGCAGCCTAGTCAGTGCAACTAATGAAAAACTGTTTTTT
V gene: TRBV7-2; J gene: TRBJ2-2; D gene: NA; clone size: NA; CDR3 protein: CASSYLATANTGELFF; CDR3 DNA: TGTGCCAGCAGCTACCTAGCGACAGCGAACACCGGGGAGCTGTTTTTT
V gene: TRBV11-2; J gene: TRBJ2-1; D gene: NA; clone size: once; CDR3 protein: CASSFGPPGDNEQFF; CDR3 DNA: TGTGCCAGCAGCTTTGGCCCTCCCGGGGACAATGAGCAGTTCTTC
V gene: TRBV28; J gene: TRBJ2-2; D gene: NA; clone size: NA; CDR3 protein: CAHTGGDGNGELFF; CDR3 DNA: TGTGCCCACACCGGGGGCGACGGTAACGGGGAGCTGTTTTTT
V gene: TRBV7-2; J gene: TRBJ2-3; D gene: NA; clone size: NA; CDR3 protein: CASSSRTDTQYF; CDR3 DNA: TGTGCCAGCAGCTCTAGAACAGATACGCAGTATTTT
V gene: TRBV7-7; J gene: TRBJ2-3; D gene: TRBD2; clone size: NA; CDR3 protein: CASSSGGATDTQYF; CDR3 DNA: TGTGCTAGCAGCTCCGGGGGGGCGACAGATACGCAGTATTTT
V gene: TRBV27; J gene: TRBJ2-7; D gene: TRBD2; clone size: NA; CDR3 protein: CASREPQGGGYEQYF; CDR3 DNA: TGTGCCAGCAGAGAACCCCAGGGCGGGGGCTACGAGCAGTACTTC
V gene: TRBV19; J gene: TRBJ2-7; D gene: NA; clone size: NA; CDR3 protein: CAPKTGTQSSYEQYF; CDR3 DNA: TGTGCCCCTAAGACCGGGACGCAGAGCTCCTACGAGCAGTACTTC
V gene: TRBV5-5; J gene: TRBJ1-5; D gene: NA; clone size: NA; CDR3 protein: CASSLGVTQPQHF; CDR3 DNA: TGTGCCAGCAGCTTGGGGGTCACTCAGCCCCAGCATTTT
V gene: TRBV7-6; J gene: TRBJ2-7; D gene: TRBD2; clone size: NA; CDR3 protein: CASSLVSASGKVFEQYF; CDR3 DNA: TGTGCCAGCAGCTTAGTTTCGGCTAGCGGGAAGGTTTTCGAGCAGTACTTC
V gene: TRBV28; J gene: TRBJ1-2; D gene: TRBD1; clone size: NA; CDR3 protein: CASSLDRDYGYTF; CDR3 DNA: TGTGCCAGCAGTTTAGACAGGGACTATGGCTACACCTTC
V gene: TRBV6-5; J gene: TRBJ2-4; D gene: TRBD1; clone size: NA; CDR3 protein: CASGQGGKNIQYF; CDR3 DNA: TGTGCCAGCGGACAGGGAGGCAAAAACATTCAGTACTTC
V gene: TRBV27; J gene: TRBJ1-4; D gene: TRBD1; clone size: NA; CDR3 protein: CASSFNRGPTTNEKLFF; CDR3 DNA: TGTGCCAGCAGTTTCAACAGGGGCCCAACAACTAATGAAAAACTGTTTTTT
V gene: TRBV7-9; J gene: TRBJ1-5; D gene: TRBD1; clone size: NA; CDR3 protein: CASSLDRSNQPQHF; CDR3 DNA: TGTGCCAGCAGCCTGGACAGGAGCAATCAGCCCCAGCATTTT
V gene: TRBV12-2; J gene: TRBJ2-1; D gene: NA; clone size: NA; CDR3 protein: CAYLWGAPYNEQFF; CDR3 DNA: TGTGCCTACCTGTGGGGCGCCCCTTACAATGAGCAGTTCTTC
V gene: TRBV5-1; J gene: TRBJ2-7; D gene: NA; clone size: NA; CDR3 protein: CASSLRRFEQYF; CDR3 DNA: TGCGCCAGCAGCTTGCGCAGGTTCGAGCAGTACTTC
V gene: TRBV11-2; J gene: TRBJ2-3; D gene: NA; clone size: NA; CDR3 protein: CASTNGVAQYF; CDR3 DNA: TGTGCCAGCACCAATGGCGTCGCGCAGTATTTT
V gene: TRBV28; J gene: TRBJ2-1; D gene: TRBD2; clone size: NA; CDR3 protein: CASSPPGPRLAGEQFF; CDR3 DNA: TGTGCCAGCAGTCCCCCAGGCCCAAGACTAGCAGGGGAGCAGTTCTTC
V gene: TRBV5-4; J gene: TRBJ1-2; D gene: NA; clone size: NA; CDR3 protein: CASSRVVPGGGYGYTF; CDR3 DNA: TGTGCCAGCAGCCGAGTTGTGCCGGGAGGGGGCTATGGCTACACCTTC
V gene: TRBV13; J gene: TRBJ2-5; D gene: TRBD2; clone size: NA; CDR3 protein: CASSLIRGLAGEETQYF; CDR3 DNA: TGTGCCAGCAGCTTAATCCGCGGACTAGCGGGGGAAGAGACCCAGTACTTC
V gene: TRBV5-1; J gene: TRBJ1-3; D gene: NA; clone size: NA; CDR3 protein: CASSGGSSGNTIYF; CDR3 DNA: TGCGCCAGCAGCGGCGGGAGTTCTGGAAACACCATATATTTT
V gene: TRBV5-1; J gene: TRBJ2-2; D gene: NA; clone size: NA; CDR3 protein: CASSWRGTELTGELFF; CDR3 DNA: TGCGCCAGCAGCTGGCGGGGGACAGAGCTCACCGGGGAGCTGTTTTTT
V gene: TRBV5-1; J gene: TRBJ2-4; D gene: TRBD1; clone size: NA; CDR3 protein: CASRWGRDSGIAKNIQYF; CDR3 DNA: TGCGCCAGCAGGTGGGGACGGGACAGCGGAATAGCCAAAAACATTCAGTACTTC
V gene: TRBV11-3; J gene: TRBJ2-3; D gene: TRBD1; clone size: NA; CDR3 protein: CASSQGQASDTQYF; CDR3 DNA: TGTGCCAGCAGCCAGGGACAGGCCTCAGATACGCAGTATTTT
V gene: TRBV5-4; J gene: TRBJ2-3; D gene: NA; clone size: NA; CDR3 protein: CASRLRGGTDTQYF; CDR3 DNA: TGTGCCAGCCGCCTTCGGGGAGGCACAGATACGCAGTATTTT
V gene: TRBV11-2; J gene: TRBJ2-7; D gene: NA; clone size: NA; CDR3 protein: CASSLVPVPYEQYF; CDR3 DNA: TGTGCCAGCAGCTTAGTTCCGGTGCCCTACGAGCAGTACTTC
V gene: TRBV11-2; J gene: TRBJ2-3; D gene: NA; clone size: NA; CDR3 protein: CASSLAGAGDTQYF; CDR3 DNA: TGTGCCAGCAGCTTAGCGGGAGCAGGGGATACGCAGTATTTT
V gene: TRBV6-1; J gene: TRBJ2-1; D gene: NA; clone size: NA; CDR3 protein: CASRITANEQFF; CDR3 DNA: TGTGCCAGCAGGATAACAGCCAATGAGCAGTTCTTC
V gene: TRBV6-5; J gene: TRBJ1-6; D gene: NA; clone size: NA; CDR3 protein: CASSWGAFNNSPLHF; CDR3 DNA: TGTGCCAGCAGTTGGGGGGCCTTTAATAATTCACCCCTCCACTTT
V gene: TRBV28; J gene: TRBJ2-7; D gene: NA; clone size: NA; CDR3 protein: CASTRSYEQYF; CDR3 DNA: TGTGCCAGCACCCGATCCTACGAGCAGTACTTC
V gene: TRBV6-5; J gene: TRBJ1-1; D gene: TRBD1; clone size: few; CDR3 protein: CASSRGQGINTEAFF; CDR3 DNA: TGTGCCAGCAGTAGGGGACAGGGGATAAACACTGAAGCTTTCTTT
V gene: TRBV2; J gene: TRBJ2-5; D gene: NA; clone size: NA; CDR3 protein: CASSTRWAGDQYF; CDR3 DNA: TGTGCCAGCAGTACTAGGTGGGCCGGGGACCAGTACTTC
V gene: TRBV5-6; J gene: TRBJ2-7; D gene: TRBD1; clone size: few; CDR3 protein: CASSGGTGRAYEQYF; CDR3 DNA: TGTGCCAGCAGCGGGGGGACAGGAAGGGCCTACGAGCAGTACTTC
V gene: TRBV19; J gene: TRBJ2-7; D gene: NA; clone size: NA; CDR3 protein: CASSDNSYEQYF; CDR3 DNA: TGTGCCAGTAGCGACAACTCCTACGAGCAGTACTTC
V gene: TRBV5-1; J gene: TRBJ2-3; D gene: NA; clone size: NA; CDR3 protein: CASSLSGPTSTDTQYF; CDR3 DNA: TGCGCCAGCAGCTTGAGTGGTCCAACTAGCACAGATACGCAGTATTTT